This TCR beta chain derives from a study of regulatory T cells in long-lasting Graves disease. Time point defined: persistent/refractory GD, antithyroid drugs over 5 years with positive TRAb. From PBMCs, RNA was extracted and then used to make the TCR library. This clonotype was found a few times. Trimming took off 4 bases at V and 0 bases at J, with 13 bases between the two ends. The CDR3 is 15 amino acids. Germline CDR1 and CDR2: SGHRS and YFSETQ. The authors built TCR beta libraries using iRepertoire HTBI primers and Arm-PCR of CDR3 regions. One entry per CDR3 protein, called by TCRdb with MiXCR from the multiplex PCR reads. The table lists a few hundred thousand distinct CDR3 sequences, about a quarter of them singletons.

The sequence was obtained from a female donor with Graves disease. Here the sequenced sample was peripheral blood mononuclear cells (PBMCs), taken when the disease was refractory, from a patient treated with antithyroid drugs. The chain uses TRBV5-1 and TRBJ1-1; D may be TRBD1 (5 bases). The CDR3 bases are TGCGCCAGCAGCCCTAGGGACGGTCTGAACACTGAAGCTTTCTTT. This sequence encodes CASSPRDGLNTEAFF.